A single sample is the source of the 28 T cell receptor beta chains below, sequenced in a study of T cell repertoires in cytomegalovirus infection (dated by TCRdb to the late 2010s). For sequencing, an Illumina HiSeq 1500 was employed. TCRdb itself trimmed the public reads at Q25 with fastp, ran MiXCR and retained productive beta chains. Merged by CDR3 protein, the rows form single entries marked with the most common genes and DNA. For this sample the table gives approximately 500,000 distinct CDR3 sequences, of which 26% were detected only once. About 13% of the sample comes from the top ten. The specimen was PBMCs. The receptors were sampled from a human donor in good health (CMV status not recorded). Some clones in this sample may be carry-over from other donors' samples.

This rearrangement joins TRBV6-2 or TRBV6-3 to TRBJ1-1, with D perhaps TRBD1 (6 bases). CDR3 size: 13 residues. CDR1 is MNHEY and CDR2 is SVGEGT in the germline V gene. The V gene lost 11 bases and the J gene lost 2 bases, with 15 bases spanning the gap. Here the CDR3 reads CAERDTLNTEAFF. CDR3 nucleotide sequence: TGTGCCGAGCGGGACACCCTCAACACTGAAGCTTTCTTT.

This chain joins TRBV12-3 or TRBV12-4 and TRBJ2-1; 9 bases line up with TRBD2. The CDR3 consists of 13 residues. Trimming removed 3 bases from V and 15 bases from J; junction bases left unmatched: 9. In DNA form, the CDR3 reads TGTGCCAGCAGTTTTAGGGGCGGGAGGGCCCCGTTCTTC. Residues: CASSFRGGRAPFF.

This clonotype was seen repeatedly, ten times or more. The chain employs TRBV7-2 and TRBJ2-3; 7 bases fit TRBD2. This CDR3 region has 14 residues. V shed 6 bases, J shed 4 bases, and the junction held 7 bases outside the gene matches. Germline V gene sequence: CDR1 SGHTA, CDR2 FQGNSA. This chain's CDR3 is CASRPTGGSDTQYF. CDR3 nucleotide sequence: TGTGCCAGCAGACCAACGGGAGGTTCAGATACGCAGTATTTT.

The V call is TRBV6-6, the J call TRBJ1-5; TRBD1 aligns across 9 bases. This CDR3 is 17 amino acids long. V lost 2 bases and J lost 0; bases outside the gene matches: 5. Germline V gives CDR1 MNHNY, CDR2 SVGAGI (reference sequence). CDR3 sequence: CASSYPDRGTSNQPQHF. In nucleotides, the CDR3 is TGTGCCAGCAGTTACCCCGACAGGGGGACTAGCAATCAGCCCCAGCATTTT.

The rearrangement links TRBV20-1 to TRBJ1-4; D is unclear. This CDR3 comprises 14 residues. Trimming left V 3 bases short and J 4 bases short, with 12 bases between. Germline loops: CDR1 DFQATT, CDR2 SNEGSKA (reference sequence). The CDR3: CSARDALSNEKLFF. The CDR3 DNA is TGCAGTGCTAGGGACGCCCTTAGTAATGAAAAACTGTTTTTT.

This clonotype showed up just a few times. V gene TRBV10-3 combines with J gene TRBJ1-2; no clear D. This CDR3 is 17 amino acids long. The V gene's germline CDR1 is ENHRY and CDR2 SYGVKD. The V and J ends lost 0 bases and 4 bases respectively, with 18 bases between them. CDR3: CAISESWDHDLSYGYTF. The DNA of the CDR3 is TGTGCCATCAGTGAGTCGTGGGATCACGATTTGAGCTATGGCTACACCTTC.

The gene calls are TRBV28 and TRBJ2-7, with D possibly matching TRBD2 (6 bases). The CDR3 totals 12 residues. CDR1 is MDHEN, CDR2 SYDVKM, per germline. V was cut by 7 bases and J by 1 base, with 8 bases left in between. CDR3 coding DNA: TGTGCCAGCACGGGACTTTCCTACGAGCAGTACTTC. The encoded protein is CASTGLSYEQYF.

This clonotype was detected ten times or more. The chain employs TRBV7-9 and TRBJ2-1, with D perhaps TRBD1 (5 bases). This CDR3 is built from 14 residues. Germline CDR1 reads SEHNR; CDR2 reads FQNEAQ (reference sequence). Trimming took off 8 bases at V and 5 bases at J, with 16 bases between the two ends. The CDR3 region has the DNA TGTGCCAGCCCTAAAGGGGCTCATGACAATGAGCAGTTCTTC. Translated, it gives CASPKGAHDNEQFF.

There are a few counts of this clonotype. V gene TRBV12-3 or TRBV12-4 combines with J gene TRBJ2-6; D possibly uses TRBD1 or TRBD2 (5 bases each). This CDR3 contains 17 residues. V shed 7 bases and J shed 1 base, with 17 bases lying between them. The CDR3 nucleotides read TGTGCCAGCAACACGCAGGGCGGGTCATCTGGGGCCAACGTCCTGACTTTC. As protein: CASNTQGGSSGANVLTF.

The sample holds a few counts of this clonotype. The chain joins TRBV20-1 to TRBJ2-1, with 7 bases lining up with TRBD2. The germline V gene has CDR1 DFQATT and CDR2 SNEGSKA (reference sequence). CDR3 length: 12 amino acids. The V and J ends lost 1 base and 10 bases, in that order; junction bases with no gene match: 4. This CDR3 is CSARGTSREQFF. CDR3 DNA sequence: TGCAGTGCTAGAGGGACTAGTCGAGAGCAGTTCTTC.

The chain recombines TRBV6-5 with TRBJ2-5; TRBD2 aligns across 7 bases. V shed 3 bases, J shed 5 bases, and the junction held 12 bases outside the gene matches. The CDR3 has 16 residues. Looked up from germline, CDR1 is MNHEY and CDR2 is SVGAGI. The CDR3 here is CASSYAGREFLETQYF. In DNA, the CDR3 is TGTGCCAGCAGTTATGCCGGGCGGGAGTTTCTGGAGACCCAGTACTTC.

This clonotype was detected ten times or more. V usage is TRBV7-8 and J usage is TRBJ2-7, with D tentatively TRBD2 (6 bases). The CDR3 has 17 amino acids. V was clipped by 2 bases and J by 0 bases, with 17 bases between them. Germline V gene data show CDR1 as SGHVS and CDR2 as FQNEAQ. The CDR3 loop is CASSLPPTSLSSYEQYF. DNA for the CDR3: TGTGCCAGCAGCTTACCCCCAACTAGCCTGAGCTCCTACGAGCAGTACTTC.

This clonotype was detected ten times or more. This rearrangement joins TRBV7-8 to TRBJ2-2; TRBD1 matches 8 bases. The V gene's germline CDR1 is SGHVS and CDR2 FQNEAQ. V lost 5 bases, J lost 2 bases, and 10 bases stayed unmatched. CDR3 length: 17 residues. This CDR3 is CASSPRDRPANTGELFF. In DNA, the CDR3 is TGTGCCAGCAGCCCGCGGGACAGGCCGGCAAACACCGGGGAGCTGTTTTTT.

This clonotype appeared many times. The chain carries TRBV6-2 or TRBV6-3 and TRBJ2-1; D is ambiguous. With 3 bases removed from V and 7 bases from J, the gap between germline ends came to 7 bases. The germline V gene has CDR1 MNHEY and CDR2 SVGEGT. The CDR3 covers 12 residues. The chain's CDR3 is CASSYSRNEQFF. The CDR3 DNA reads as TGTGCCAGCAGTTATTCCAGAAATGAGCAGTTCTTC.

At least ten counts were recorded for this clonotype. The V gene is TRBV11-2, the J gene TRBJ1-1, with D possibly matching TRBD1 (5 bases). V lost 1 base and J lost 4, with 10 bases in between. Germline CDR1 is SGHAT and CDR2 is FQNNGV. The CDR3 consists of 14 residues. CDR3 nucleotide sequence: TGTGCCAGCAGCTTAGTCGGGGGTACCACTGAAGCTTTCTTT. It specifies CASSLVGGTTEAFF.

This clonotype was detected only a few times. The DNA for the CDR3 is TGCGCCAGCAGCGCCCGACAGTTATACAATGAGCAGTTCTTC. Its translation is CASSARQLYNEQFF. The chain has TRBV4-3 and TRBJ2-1, with a weak D call TRBD1 (5 bases). Looked up from germline, CDR1 is LGHNA and CDR2 is YSLEER. The V and J ends lost 5 bases and 4 bases respectively, with 12 bases between them. This CDR3 contains 14 residues.

The chain combines TRBV9 with TRBJ2-1, with 8 positions matching TRBD2. V shed 4 bases and J 4 bases; nucleotides not matched to a gene: 13. Germline V gene sequence: CDR1 SGDLS, CDR2 YYNGEE. The CDR3 runs to 17 residues. The CDR3 sequence is CASSLRGGGAGYNEQFF. CDR3 in DNA: TGTGCCAGCAGCCTTCGGGGGGGTGGGGCCGGATACAATGAGCAGTTCTTC.

The table lists this clonotype with many counts. V is TRBV7-2 and J is TRBJ1-5; no clear D gene. Trimming shortened V by 4 bases and J by 4 bases, and 5 bases separated the two germline ends. CDR3 length: 12 residues. Germline loops: CDR1 SGHTA, CDR2 FQGNSA. The chain's CDR3 is CASSSLNQPQHF. For the CDR3, the DNA is TGTGCCAGCAGCTCCCTGAATCAGCCCCAGCATTTT.

A few counts support this clonotype. The chain combines TRBV11-3 with TRBJ1-1; tentative D call: TRBD1 (5 bases). V was pared by 5 bases and J by 9 bases, with 16 bases between. The germline V gene encodes CDR1 SGHNT and CDR2 YENEEA. The CDR3 has 13 amino acids. The CDR3 loop reads CASSLSPRGQAFF. CDR3 in DNA: TGTGCCAGCAGCCTCTCTCCCCGGGGCCAAGCTTTCTTT.

The J gene is TRBJ2-3, the V gene TRBV19; 10 bases agree with TRBD1. V lost 2 bases and J lost 4; bases outside the gene matches: 6. The CDR3 covers 16 residues. Germline CDR1 is LNHDA and CDR2 is SQIVND (reference sequence). CDR3 sequence: CASSIKGQGRSDTQYF. The DNA for the CDR3 is TGTGCCAGTAGTATAAAGGGACAGGGGCGCTCAGATACGCAGTATTTT. The whole variable domain, filled in from reference TRBV19 and TRBJ2-3, reads DGGITQSPKYLFRKEGQNVTLSCEQNLNHDAMYWYRQDPGQGLRLIYYSQIVNDFQKGDIAEGYSVSREKKESFPLTVTSAQKNPTAFYLCASSIKGQGRSDTQYFGPGTRLTVL.

The chain has TRBV4-1 and TRBJ2-7; 13 nucleotides match TRBD2. The ends lost 2 bases at V and 0 bases at J; junction bases unmatched: 13. This CDR3 has 20 amino acids. The germline V gene encodes CDR1 MGHRA and CDR2 YSYEKL. CDR3 nucleotide sequence: TGCGCCAGCAGCCAACCAACCCTTGGACTAGCGGGAGTTGGCTCCTACGAGCAGTACTTC. The encoded protein is CASSQPTLGLAGVGSYEQYF.

This clonotype was seen more than once but under ten times. J is TRBJ1-4 and V is TRBV6-2 or TRBV6-3, with 9 positions matching TRBD1. The germline CDR1 and CDR2 sequences are MNHEY and SVGEGT. This CDR3 region has 14 residues. J was trimmed by 8 bases and V by 6 bases; bases with no gene match: 7. The CDR3 nucleotides read TGTGCCAGCAGAAAACAGGGGGCAGGGGAAAAACTGTTTTTT. Its translation: CASRKQGAGEKLFF.

This chain links TRBV29-1 with TRBJ2-6; no clear D gene. Trimming left V 1 base short and J 4 bases short, with 8 bases between. The CDR3 totals 14 residues. Germline-derived CDR1 and CDR2 are SQVTM and ANQGSEA. The DNA of the CDR3 is TGCAGCGTTGAAGCGGCAGCAGGGGCCAACGTCCTGACTTTC. It encodes CSVEAAAGANVLTF.

This clonotype was counted many times. The chain uses TRBV5-4 and TRBJ2-1; 10 bases are a match to TRBD1. Losses at the gene ends were 0 bases for V and 5 bases for J; bases not matched to a gene: 5. This CDR3 region has 16 residues. Per germline, CDR1 SGHNT and CDR2 YYREEE (reference sequence). Written as DNA, the CDR3 is TGTGCCAGCAGCTTGGGGCGGGACAGGGGACACAATGAGCAGTTCTTC. Encoded protein: CASSLGRDRGHNEQFF.

This clonotype has at least ten counts. The chain employs TRBV14 and TRBJ2-5, with D unclear. This CDR3 is 15 amino acids long. The V end was cut by 1 base, the J end by 5 bases, with 14 bases between. Germline-derived CDR1 and CDR2 are SGHDN and FVKESK. The CDR3 sequence: CASSQGLARPETQYF. The CDR3 DNA follows: TGTGCCAGCAGCCAAGGACTCGCCCGTCCGGAGACCCAGTACTTC.

The genes are TRBV24-1 and TRBJ2-1; weak D call: TRBD2 (6 bases). The germline gives CDR1 KGHDR, CDR2 SFDVKD. With 3 bases removed from V and 0 bases from J, the gap between germline ends came to 11 bases. The length of the CDR3 is 16 residues. CDR3 region: CATSDGGTSSYNEQFF. The CDR3 region has the DNA TGTGCCACCAGTGATGGAGGGACCAGCTCCTACAATGAGCAGTTCTTC.

In its sample, this clonotype was seen many times. The V gene is TRBV6-2 or TRBV6-3, the J gene TRBJ2-7; D not certain. Trimming pared 0 bases from V and 6 bases from J, leaving 9 bases between. There are 13 residues in the CDR3. The germline gives CDR1 MNHEY, CDR2 SVGEGT. The CDR3 region has the DNA TGTGCCAGCAGTTACTCGGGGATTCTCGAGCAGTACTTC. As protein: CASSYSGILEQYF.

The V gene is TRBV7-3, the J gene TRBJ2-1; no firm D call. The CDR3 extends over 16 amino acids. V lost 1 base and J lost 2, with 12 bases in between. Per germline, CDR1 SGHTA and CDR2 FQGTGA. The CDR3 reads CASSLIATGAYNEQFF. The CDR3 nucleotides are TGTGCCAGCAGCTTAATTGCGACGGGCGCCTACAATGAGCAGTTCTTC. Drawing the rest from reference TRBV7-3 and TRBJ2-1, the complete variable domain is GAGVSQTPSNKVTEKGKYVELRCDPISGHTALYWYRQSLGQGPEFLIYFQGTGAADDSGLPNDRFFAVRPEGSVSTLKIQRTERGDSAVYLCASSLIATGAYNEQFFGPGTRLTVL.